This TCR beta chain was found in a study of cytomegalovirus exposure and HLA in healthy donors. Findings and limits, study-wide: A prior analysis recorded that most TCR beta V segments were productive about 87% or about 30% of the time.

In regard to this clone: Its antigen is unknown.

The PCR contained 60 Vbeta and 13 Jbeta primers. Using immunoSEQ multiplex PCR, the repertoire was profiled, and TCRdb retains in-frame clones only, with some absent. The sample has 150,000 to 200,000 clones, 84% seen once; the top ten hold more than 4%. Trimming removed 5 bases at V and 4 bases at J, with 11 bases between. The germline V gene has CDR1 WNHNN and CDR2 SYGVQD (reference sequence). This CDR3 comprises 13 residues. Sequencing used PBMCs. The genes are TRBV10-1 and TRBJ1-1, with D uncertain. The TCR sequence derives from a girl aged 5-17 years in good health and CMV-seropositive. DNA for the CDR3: TGCGCCAGCAGTCTCGTCCTAATCACTGAAGCTTTCTTT. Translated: CASSLVLITEAFF.